Each of the 11 T cell receptor beta chains below was sequenced from the same sample in a study of cytomegalovirus exposure and HLA in healthy donors. Primers: 60 Vbeta forward and 13 Jbeta reverse. TCRdb's copy holds only in-frame clones and misses some; the assay was immunoSEQ multiplex PCR. The top ten clones hold around 3% of a sample with roughly 98,000 clones, 65% to 75% of them seen once. The sample consisted of PBMCs. Source of these receptors: a female donor in good health and CMV-seropositive.

This rearrangement joins TRBV4-1 to TRBJ1-3; D is unclear. Germline assignment: CDR1 MGHRA and CDR2 YSYEKL. Trimming removed 1 base at V and 4 bases at J, with 17 bases between. CDR3 length equals 17 residues. The CDR3 region has the DNA TGCGCCAGCAGCCAAGTTCCCACCGGAGGGTGGGGAAACACCATATATTTT. Amino acids: CASSQVPTGGWGNTIYF.

V and J are TRBV5-8 and TRBJ2-5; D may be TRBD2 (6 bases). The CDR3 is made up of 14 amino acids. V lost 2 bases and J 6 bases, leaving 14 bases between the germline ends. The germline CDR1 and CDR2 sequences are SGHTS and YDEGEE. The CDR3 DNA reads TGTGCCAGCAGCTTTACGGGGCGCGGGAAGACCCAGTACTTC. This encodes CASSFTGRGKTQYF.

The CDR3 coding sequence is TGTGCCAGCAGTTTTGACAGTTGGCCCCCCCGGCAGCCCCAGCATTTT. It specifies CASSFDSWPPRQPQHF. The rearrangement joins TRBV28 to TRBJ1-5, with D possibly being TRBD1 (5 bases). The V gene's germline CDR1 is MDHEN and CDR2 SYDVKM. V was pared by 3 bases and J by 7 bases, with 19 bases between. This CDR3 is 16 amino acids long.

The gene calls are TRBV7-2 and TRBJ2-5, with TRBD1 matching over 8 bases. Germline assignment: CDR1 SGHTA and CDR2 FQGNSA. V lost 7 bases to trimming and J lost 4 bases; unmatched junction nucleotides: 11. This CDR3 contains 15 residues. For the CDR3, the DNA is TGTGCCAGCACCTCCCAAGGACAGGGAAGAGAGACCCAGTACTTC. Amino acid sequence: CASTSQGQGRETQYF.

The CDR3 spells CASSPNRRVVSDTQYF. The CDR3 DNA reads as TGTGCCAGCAGTCCTAATCGGAGAGTGGTGTCAGATACGCAGTATTTT. This chain uses TRBV28 with TRBJ2-3, with D hard to call. V was cut by 5 bases and J by 4 bases, with 19 bases left in between. The CDR3 is 16 amino acids. Germline V gene lookup returns CDR1 MDHEN and CDR2 SYDVKM.

The genes are TRBV4-3 and TRBJ1-2, with a weak D call TRBD1 (6 bases). CDR3 size: 15 residues. V gave up 0 bases and J gave up 4 bases, with 12 bases separating them. Germline-derived CDR1 and CDR2 are LGHNA and YSLEER. DNA of the CDR3: TGCGCCAGCAGCCAAGAACGGGGGGCCGGCTATGGCTACACCTTC. Its protein product is CASSQERGAGYGYTF.

V gene TRBV30 combines with J gene TRBJ1-2; tentatively, D is TRBD1 (5 bases). There are 13 residues in the CDR3. Deletions cut 0 bases from V and 8 bases from J, with 13 bases between. Germline values: CDR1 GTSNPN, CDR2 SVGIG (reference sequence). CDR3 in amino acids: CAWSVRAGQGYTF. The CDR3 DNA reads as TGTGCCTGGAGTGTAAGGGCAGGGCAGGGCTACACCTTC.

The chain carries TRBV18 and TRBJ2-7, with a possible D match to TRBD1 (5 bases). V was pared by 2 bases and J by 2 bases, with 7 bases between. Per germline, CDR1 KGHSH and CDR2 LQKENI. The CDR3 contains 13 residues. The CDR3, as DNA: TGTGCCAGCTCACCATTAGGGGCCTACGAGCAGTACTTC. It codes for CASSPLGAYEQYF.

The rearrangement uses TRBV7-2 and TRBJ1-1; TRBD1 agrees at 8 bases. The V and J ends lost 5 bases and 10 bases, in that order; junction bases with no gene match: 15. CDR1 and CDR2 from the germline V gene are SGHTA and FQGNSA. The CDR3 covers 15 residues. CDR3 DNA sequence: TGTGCCAGCAGCCCGGAGGGGAGGCAGGGGGCTGCAGCTTTCTTT. Protein: CASSPEGRQGAAAFF.

The gene calls are TRBV19 and TRBJ2-1; 11 bases fit TRBD2. CDR3 length: 14 amino acids. J lost 9 bases, V lost 6 bases, and 7 bases had no gene match. Germline assignment: CDR1 LNHDA and CDR2 SQIVND (reference sequence). The CDR3 reads CASRGLAEGTEQFF. The DNA for the CDR3 is TGTGCCAGTAGGGGACTAGCGGAGGGGACTGAGCAGTTCTTC.

The CDR3 protein is CASSLADRGYGYTF. DNA of the CDR3: TGTGCCAGCAGCTTAGCGGACAGAGGATATGGCTACACCTTC. This chain links TRBV7-6 with TRBJ1-2; TRBD1 might be the D (6 bases). The CDR3 sequence is 14 residues long. Trimming shortened V by 0 bases and J by 5 bases, and 10 bases separated the two germline ends. CDR1 is SGHVS and CDR2 is FNYEAQ in the germline V gene. The full variable domain, in which reference TRBV7-6 and TRBJ1-2 provide the parts outside the CDR3, is GAGVSQSPRYKVTKRGQDVALRCDPISGHVSLYWYRQALGQGPEFLTYFNYEAQQDKSGLPNDRFSAERPEGSISTLTIQRTEQRDSAMYRCASSLADRGYGYTFGSGTRLTVV.